This T cell receptor (beta chain) emerged from a study of metastatic and nonmetastatic thyroid tumors (dated by TCRdb to 2018 to 2020). For context, the study as a whole: Repertoires were compared across peripheral blood and tumor or nodule tissue samples from malignant and benign thyroid patients.

This clone occurred many times. Its antigen remains unidentified. Base qualities are not recorded, but no much larger clone differs from it by a single base. Trimming at the junction amounts to 5 bases on V and 0 bases on J, and the germline ends lie 10 bases apart. CDR1 and CDR2 are read off the germline V gene (reference sequence) as SEHNR and FQNEAQ. The CDR3 covers 14 residues, taking in both the cysteine and the phenylalanine. The entry retains the CDR3 DNA only, 42 bases that are in frame from base 1. Summary of the overall study and its limitations: In both blood and tumor samples, malignant tumors were reported to have significantly higher TCR beta diversity than benign nodules.

The protocol used for the library was PCR. TCRdb shows the sequencer as Illumina HiSeq 4000. The TCR beta-chain CDR3 region of each patient was profiled by high-throughput sequencing. The study's processing was this. CDR3 differences across clinicopathological groups were used to build a classifier for discriminating distant-metastatic papillary thyroid cancer patients. Repertoire diversity was assessed with the Shannon index, and tumor-blood repertoire similarity with the Morisita-Horn index. The public reads were run again by TCRdb, first through fastp at Q25 and then through MiXCR, and only productive beta chains were kept. For this entry, the V and J calls and clone size follow TCRdb and not the study's own pipeline. The sample table contains about 24,000 clones; only one count was recorded for around 21% of them. Jointly, the top ten make up approximately 8% of the sample. No treatment had been received by any patient before thyroid surgery. Using T-cell receptor beta sequencing, the researchers looked back retrospectively at clinical samples from patients, gathered between about 2011 and 2019.

The sample taken for sequencing was blood. This TCR derives from a female donor with papillary thyroid cancer or a benign thyroid nodule (not recorded which). Some clones in this sample may be carry-over from other donors' samples. The V and J genes are TRBV7-9 and TRBJ1-1, and perhaps TRBD1 as D gene, on 5 matching bases. For the CDR3, the sequence is CASSTGPMNTEAFF. The DNA sequence is as follows: TGTGCCAGCAGCACGGGACCTATGAACACTGAAGCTTTCTTT. With the rest looked up from the reference TRBV7-9 and TRBJ1-1 genes rather than sequenced, the full variable domain is DTGVSQNPRHKITKRGQNVTFRCDPISEHNRLYWYRQTLGQGPEFLTYFQNEAQLEKSRLLSDRFSAERPKGSFSTLEIQRTEQGDSAMYLCASSTGPMNTEAFFGQGTRLTVV.